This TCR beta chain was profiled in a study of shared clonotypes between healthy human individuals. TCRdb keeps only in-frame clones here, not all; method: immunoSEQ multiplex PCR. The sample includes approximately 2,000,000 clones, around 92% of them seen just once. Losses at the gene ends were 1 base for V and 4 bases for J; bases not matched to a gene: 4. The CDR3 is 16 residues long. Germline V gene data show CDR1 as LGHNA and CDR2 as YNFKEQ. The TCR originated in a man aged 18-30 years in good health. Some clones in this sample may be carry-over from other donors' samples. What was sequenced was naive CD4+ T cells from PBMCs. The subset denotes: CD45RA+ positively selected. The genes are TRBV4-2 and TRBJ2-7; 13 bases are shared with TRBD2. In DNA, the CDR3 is TGTGCCAGCAGCCAAGGGACTAGCGGGAGTCGGTACGAGCAGTACTTC. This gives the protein CASSQGTSGSRYEQYF.